Below are 20 T cell receptor beta chains sequenced from a single sample in a study of cytotoxic CD8 clonotypes in ibrutinib-treated CLL. Generated by immunoSEQ multiplex PCR, the TCRdb table keeps only in-frame clones and is missing some. Of hundreds of thousands of clones in the sample, 70% were seen once. This specimen was PBMCs, taken after 24 months of ibrutinib treatment. The receptors come from a human donor with chronic lymphocytic leukemia.

This clone came up a few times. The chain links TRBV5-1 to TRBJ1-1, with a weak D call TRBD1 (5 bases). Trimming left V 3 bases short and J 5 bases short, with 20 bases between. CDR3 size: 16 residues. CDR1 and CDR2 from the germline V gene are SGHRS and YFSETQ. CDR3 protein: CASSWGNPTSGTEAFF. CDR3 DNA: TGCGCCAGCAGCTGGGGCAATCCCACATCGGGTACTGAAGCTTTCTTT.

The gene calls are TRBV4-1 and TRBJ2-3; possible D gene TRBD1, 7 bases. The CDR3 covers 16 residues. The V end was cut by 2 bases, the J end by 1 base, with 13 bases between. Looked up from germline, CDR1 is MGHRA and CDR2 is YSYEKL. CDR3 residues: CASSQNGGTGTDTQYF. The CDR3 DNA is TGCGCCAGCAGCCAAAACGGAGGGACAGGCACAGATACGCAGTATTTT.

The chain carries TRBV30 and TRBJ2-2; TRBD1 aligns across 9 bases. The V gene end was trimmed by 0 bases and the J gene end by 5 bases; junction bases not matched to a gene: 10. The germline gives CDR1 GTSNPN, CDR2 SVGIG (reference sequence). CDR3 length: 17 residues. CDR3 in amino acids: CAWSVPPPGQGTGELFF. CDR3 nucleotide sequence: TGTGCCTGGAGTGTACCTCCTCCGGGACAGGGAACCGGGGAGCTGTTTTTT.

This chain connects TRBV6-5 to TRBJ2-3, with D tentatively TRBD1 or TRBD2 (5 bases each). Per germline, CDR1 MNHEY and CDR2 SVGAGI. The CDR3 is 15 residues long. The V and J ends lost 5 bases and 4 bases respectively, with 16 bases between them. The CDR3 DNA reads as TGTGCCAGCAGTAACCCGCCGTTGGGGGCAGATACGCAGTATTTT. Translating gives CASSNPPLGADTQYF.

This chain uses TRBV5-6 with TRBJ2-7, with TRBD2 matching 8 bases. J gave up 5 bases and V 0 bases, and 4 bases lay outside the gene matches. The length of the CDR3 is 14 residues. Germline V lookup: CDR1 SGHDT, CDR2 YYEEEE. CDR3 region: CASSLVSGNDEQYF. The DNA for the CDR3 is TGTGCCAGCAGCTTGGTTAGCGGGAACGACGAGCAGTACTTC.

This clone was observed a single time. This chain connects TRBV19 to TRBJ2-1; D ambiguous. The CDR3 has 12 amino acids. Germline V gives CDR1 LNHDA, CDR2 SQIVND (reference sequence). The V and J ends lost 9 bases and 4 bases respectively, with 10 bases between them. CDR3 sequence (DNA): TGTGCCAGCGGAAAGGATTACAATGAGCAGTTCTTC. It is translated as CASGKDYNEQFF.

The chain couples TRBV28 to TRBJ1-5; D is uncertain. CDR3 length: 13 amino acids. Trimming removed 7 bases at V and 6 bases at J, with 13 bases between. Per the germline V gene, CDR1 is MDHEN and CDR2 is SYDVKM. CDR3 sequence (DNA): TGTGCCAGCACCCCACCGACGGGTCAGCCCCAGCATTTT. Residues: CASTPPTGQPQHF.

This clone came up a few times. V usage is TRBV19 and J usage is TRBJ2-7; TRBD2 matches 8 bases. This CDR3 comprises 12 residues. Germline V gene lookup returns CDR1 LNHDA and CDR2 SQIVND (reference sequence). The V segment lost 3 bases and the J segment 6 bases; nucleotides outside the gene matches: 1. The CDR3 sequence: CASSIGLAEQYF. CDR3 DNA sequence: TGTGCCAGTAGTATCGGACTAGCCGAGCAGTACTTC.

The CDR3 loop is CASSFVGRETQYF. The CDR3 nucleotides are TGTGCCAGCAGTTTCGTAGGTAGAGAGACCCAGTACTTC. The chain carries TRBV27 and TRBJ2-5; no definite D call. The CDR3 sequence is 13 residues long. V was shortened by 3 bases and J by 4 bases, with 9 bases between the two germline ends. Germline V lookup: CDR1 MNHEY, CDR2 SMNVEV (reference sequence).

This rearrangement joins TRBV19 to TRBJ2-5; D not resolved. Germline lookup yields CDR1 LNHDA and CDR2 SQIVND (reference sequence). The CDR3 runs to 12 residues. Trimming shortened V by 6 bases and J by 5 bases, and 10 bases separated the two germline ends. CDR3 protein: CASSQRWETQYF. CDR3 coding DNA: TGTGCCAGTAGCCAAAGGTGGGAGACCCAGTACTTC.

V usage is TRBV2 and J usage is TRBJ2-1; a possible D gene is TRBD2 (6 bases). Trimming took off 0 bases at V and 11 bases at J, with 11 bases between the two ends. The CDR3 is 13 amino acids. Germline V gene sequence: CDR1 SNHLY, CDR2 FYNNEI. The CDR3 bases are TGTGCCAGCAGTGAAGCGCGGGGCGGGCAGCAGTTCTTC. Translating it yields CASSEARGGQQFF.

The chain has TRBV6-4 and TRBJ2-7; perhaps TRBD1 as D (5 bases). This CDR3 spans 15 amino acids. Germline loops: CDR1 MRHNA, CDR2 SNTAGT. V was trimmed by 3 bases and J by 3 bases, leaving 15 bases between them. The CDR3 DNA sequence: TGTGCCAGCAGTGAATATCCCAGGGCAGACTACGAGCAGTACTTC. Translating it yields CASSEYPRADYEQYF.

This sequence joins TRBV27 and TRBJ2-4; 11 nucleotides match TRBD2. The CDR3 covers 14 residues. The V gene's germline CDR1 is MNHEY and CDR2 SMNVEV (reference sequence). Trimming cost V 6 bases and J 8 bases; bases outside gene matches: 6. This chain's CDR3 is CASRPGLAAYIQYF. Here the CDR3 DNA reads TGTGCCAGCAGACCGGGACTAGCGGCATACATTCAGTACTTC.

As for this clone: This sample includes further DNA sequences coding for the same CDR3. The CDR3 loop reads CASSESGGYEQYF. The DNA for the CDR3 is TGCGCCAGCAGTGAGTCGGGCGGTTACGAGCAGTACTTC. This rearrangement joins TRBV10-1 to TRBJ2-7, with D uncertain. Trimming left V 0 bases short and J 4 bases short, with 7 bases between. The germline CDR1 and CDR2 sequences are WNHNN and SYGVQD (reference sequence). CDR3 length: 13 amino acids.

This clone turned up a few times. The rearrangement uses TRBV7-8 and TRBJ2-1; D is possibly TRBD1 or TRBD2 (5 bases each). Germline V gene lookup returns CDR1 SGHVS and CDR2 FQNEAQ. V shed 5 bases and J shed 10 bases, with 15 bases lying between them. The CDR3 covers 13 residues. CDR3 sequence: CASSLQDSGEQFF. CDR3 in DNA: TGTGCCAGCAGCCTACAGGACTCCGGGGAGCAGTTCTTC. The variable domain in full, completed from reference TRBV7-8 and TRBJ2-1, reads GAGVSQSPRYKVAKRGQDVALRCDPISGHVSLFWYQQALGQGPEFLTYFQNEAQLDKSGLPSDRFFAERPEGSVSTLKIQRTQQEDSAVYLCASSLQDSGEQFFGPGTRLTVL.

The CDR3 loop reads CASSLQGNRHEQYF. In DNA, the CDR3 is TGTGCCAGCAGCTTACAGGGAAACCGACACGAGCAGTACTTC. The chain combines TRBV28 with TRBJ2-7; TRBD1 might be the D (6 bases). Germline V gene lookup returns CDR1 MDHEN and CDR2 SYDVKM. This CDR3 spans 14 amino acids. V lost 6 bases and J 5 bases, leaving 17 bases between the germline ends. Complete variable domain (other parts from reference TRBV28 and TRBJ2-7): DVKVTQSSRYLVKRTGEKVFLECVQDMDHENMFWYRQDPGLGLRLIYFSYDVKMKEKGDIPEGYSVSREKKERFSLILESASTNQTSMYLCASSLQGNRHEQYFGPGTRLTVT.

The rearrangement joins TRBV5-1 to TRBJ2-2; 10 nucleotides agree with TRBD2. This CDR3 has 16 residues. CDR1 is SGHRS, CDR2 YFSETQ, per germline. V dropped 3 bases and J dropped 4; count of bases not matched to a gene: 6. CDR3 DNA: TGCGCCAGCAGCTACTTAAGCGGGAGGGGCACCGGGGAGCTGTTTTTT. It encodes CASSYLSGRGTGELFF. Full variable domain (missing parts from reference TRBV5-1 and TRBJ2-2): KAGVTQTPRYLIKTRGQQVTLSCSPISGHRSVSWYQQTPGQGLQFLFEYFSETQRNKGNFPGRFSGRQFSNSRSEMNVSTLELGDSALYLCASSYLSGRGTGELFFGEGSRLTVL.

This clone has a handful of counts. The J gene is TRBJ1-2, the V gene TRBV7-2, with TRBD1 identical over 7 bases. Germline V gene data show CDR1 as SGHTA and CDR2 as FQGNSA. V shed 2 bases and J 8 bases; nucleotides not matched to a gene: 11. The CDR3 length is 15 residues. The CDR3 here is CASSLTGTVLGGYTF. CDR3 sequence (DNA): TGTGCCAGCAGCTTAACCGGGACAGTACTCGGAGGCTACACCTTC.

This clone occurred a few times. The chain recombines TRBV2 with TRBJ2-5, with D possibly being TRBD2 (5 bases). CDR3 length: 11 residues. CDR1 and CDR2 (germline): SNHLY, FYNNEI. V shed 8 bases and J shed 5 bases, with 9 bases lying between them. CDR3 sequence reads: CASLWEETQYF. The CDR3 DNA reads as TGTGCCAGCTTGTGGGAGGAGACCCAGTACTTC.

This rearrangement joins TRBV7-8 to TRBJ2-1; TRBD2 agrees at 12 bases. The length of the CDR3 is 20 residues. Germline values: CDR1 SGHVS, CDR2 FQNEAQ. V gave up 5 bases and J gave up 3 bases; unmatched junction bases: 17. The CDR3 DNA reads as TGTGCCAGCAGCCTCAGTCCCGGGACTAGCGGGCCCTCCCACTACAATGAGCAGTTCTTC. Protein: CASSLSPGTSGPSHYNEQFF.